The 24 T cell receptor beta chains reported below all come from one sample, sequenced in a study of blood T cell repertoires in COVID-19 (dated by TCRdb to about 2020). The receptor library was made with the immunoSEQ multiplex PCR assay. TCRdb stores this immuneACCESS table with in-frame sequences only. Part of the clones is absent; in the studies checked, under half of the shortfall reflects unresolved V genes, and no reason is known for the rest. The sample table contains some 270,000 clones; only one count was recorded for around 93% of them. Around 2.8% of the sample comes from the top ten. Sequencing was performed on PBMCs or T cells enriched from blood (not recorded which). Receptors originate from a man in his forties who had been exposed to COVID-19.

To note about this clone: Compared with germline, one end of the junction differs, possibly owing to a read error. V and J are TRBV12-5 and TRBJ2-7; 9 nucleotides line up with TRBD1. CDR1 and CDR2 from the germline V gene are LGHNT and FRNRAP. This CDR3 contains 13 residues. The CDR3 reads CASGVDAWDREQF. The CDR3 nucleotides are TGTGCTAGTGGTGTCGATGCATGGGACAGGGAGCAGTTC.

The chain combines TRBV27 with TRBJ1-1, with a possible D match to TRBD1 (5 bases). Per the germline V gene, CDR1 is MNHEY and CDR2 is SMNVEV (reference sequence). The CDR3 is 15 residues long. V was cut by 4 bases and J by 5 bases, with 17 bases left in between. The CDR3 DNA follows: TGTGCCAGCAGTTCACCCGGGGGAAAAAGAACTGAAGCTTTCTTT. Residues: CASSSPGGKRTEAFF.

The chain recombines TRBV7-9 with TRBJ2-7; 13 bases match TRBD2. Germline CDR1 SEHNR, CDR2 FQNEAQ (reference sequence). The ends lost 3 bases at V and 2 bases at J; junction bases unmatched: 1. The CDR3 spans 15 residues. The CDR3 DNA follows: TGTGCCAGCAGCTTTACTAGCGGGAGGGCCTACGAGCAGTACTTC. Protein sequence: CASSFTSGRAYEQYF.

On this clone itself: This sample includes further DNA sequences coding for the same CDR3. V and J are TRBV19 and TRBJ1-3, with D perhaps matching TRBD1 (6 bases). Germline V gene lookup returns CDR1 LNHDA and CDR2 SQIVND (reference sequence). V was clipped by 5 bases and J by 2 bases, with 7 bases between them. The CDR3 extends over 13 amino acids. Here the CDR3 reads CASSQGPGNTIYF. In DNA, the CDR3 is TGTGCCAGTAGTCAGGGGCCTGGAAACACCATATATTTT.

The chain links TRBV9 to TRBJ2-5; 8 bases match TRBD2. The germline V gene has CDR1 SGDLS and CDR2 YYNGEE. The V and J ends lost 1 base and 5 bases, in that order; junction bases with no gene match: 7. The CDR3 consists of 15 residues. CDR3 DNA: TGTGCCAGCAGCGTAAAGGCGGGAGGCCGGGAGACCCAGTACTTC. Translated: CASSVKAGGRETQYF.

The chain links TRBV2 to TRBJ2-7; 12 bases are a match to TRBD1. V dropped 7 bases and J dropped 2; count of bases not matched to a gene: 9. CDR1 is SNHLY, CDR2 FYNNEI, per germline. This CDR3 has 16 amino acids. CDR3 DNA: TGTGCCAGCACTAAATCCGGGACAGGGGGCACCTACGAGCAGTACTTC. Residues: CASTKSGTGGTYEQYF. Full variable domain (outside the CDR3, taken from reference TRBV2 and TRBJ2-7): EPEVTQTPSHQVTQMGQEVILRCVPISNHLYFYWYRQILGQKVEFLVSFYNNEISEKSEIFDDQFSVERPDGSNFTLKIRSTKLEDSAMYFCASTKSGTGGTYEQYFGPGTRLTVT.

This clone was observed once. This sequence joins TRBV28 and TRBJ2-7, with 7 bases that match TRBD1. The CDR3 loop spans 15 amino acids. Germline lookup yields CDR1 MDHEN and CDR2 SYDVKM. V shed 6 bases, J shed 4 bases, and the junction held 12 bases outside the gene matches. In DNA, the CDR3 is TGTGCCAGCAGGATCCGGGACAGTGAAGCGTACGAGCAGTACTTC. Encoded protein: CASRIRDSEAYEQYF.

The chain recombines TRBV7-7 with TRBJ2-7; possible D gene TRBD2, 7 bases. CDR3 length: 15 amino acids. Trimming took off 5 bases at V and 1 base at J, with 15 bases between the two ends. Germline CDR1 SSHAT, CDR2 FNYEAQ (reference sequence). For the CDR3, the DNA is TGTGCCAGCAGCCAAGGGGGGGAAGGGTCCTACGAGCAGTACTTC. Amino acid sequence: CASSQGGEGSYEQYF. Full variable domain (outside the CDR3, taken from reference TRBV7-7 and TRBJ2-7): GAGVSQSPRYKVTKRGQDVTLRCDPISSHATLYWYQQALGQGPEFLTYFNYEAQPDKSGLPSDRFSAERPEGSISTLTIQRTEQRDSAMYRCASSQGGEGSYEQYFGPGTRLTVT.

The chain recombines TRBV4-1 with TRBJ2-1; possibly TRBD2 for D (6 bases). Germline CDR1 MGHRA, CDR2 YSYEKL. The CDR3 spans 16 residues. Trimming pared 0 bases from V and 1 base from J, leaving 10 bases between. The CDR3 is CASSQEAGKSYNEQFF. The DNA for the CDR3 is TGCGCCAGCAGCCAAGAGGCGGGAAAATCCTACAATGAGCAGTTCTTC.

The chain uses TRBV24-1 and TRBJ2-7; the match to TRBD2 covers 14 bases. Germline CDR1 and CDR2: KGHDR and SFDVKD. V gave up 4 bases and J gave up 4 bases; unmatched junction bases: 2. The CDR3 loop spans 15 amino acids. The CDR3 spells CATSEGLAGVYEQYF. CDR3 coding DNA: TGTGCCACCAGTGAGGGACTAGCGGGAGTGTACGAGCAGTACTTC.

The table lists this clone with a count of one. Here the CDR3 DNA reads TGTGCCAGCAGGACCTCCGGATTTGGGCAGGGGCTAGCCAAAAACATTCAGTACTTC. This encodes CASRTSGFGQGLAKNIQYF. The V call is TRBV28, the J call TRBJ2-4; D is perhaps TRBD1 (6 bases). Germline V lookup: CDR1 MDHEN, CDR2 SYDVKM. The ends were cut back, 6 bases at V and 0 bases at J, with 24 bases in the middle. This CDR3 spans 19 amino acids.

The chain uses TRBV15 and TRBJ2-7; the match to TRBD1 covers 11 bases. CDR1 is LNHNV and CDR2 is YYDKDF in the germline V gene (reference sequence). The CDR3 spans 20 residues. J was trimmed by 0 bases and V by 0 bases; bases with no gene match: 13. The CDR3 is CATSRDQRTGGARSSYEQYF. The CDR3 coding sequence is TGTGCCACCAGCAGAGACCAGAGGACAGGGGGCGCGCGGAGCTCCTACGAGCAGTACTTC.

The chain employs TRBV10-1 and TRBJ2-3, with TRBD1 as a possible D gene (6 bases). The CDR3 is 15 residues long. Germline V lookup: CDR1 WNHNN, CDR2 SYGVQD (reference sequence). V lost 11 bases and J 6 bases, leaving 24 bases between the germline ends. DNA for the CDR3: TGCGCCGATTCCCCTCCGAGACAGGCAAGGGATACGCAGTATTTT. It translates to CADSPPRQARDTQYF.

V gene TRBV10-3 combines with J gene TRBJ2-3, with TRBD2 identical over 8 bases. The CDR3 is 14 residues long. Germline V gene sequence: CDR1 ENHRY, CDR2 SYGVKD. V lost 3 bases to trimming and J lost 5 bases; unmatched junction nucleotides: 4. The CDR3 region is CAISEAGVEDTQYF. CDR3 bases: TGTGCCATCAGTGAAGCGGGAGTCGAAGATACGCAGTATTTT.

The V call is TRBV28, the J call TRBJ1-3; D uncertain. The germline V and J ends were trimmed by 6 bases and 0 bases, with 9 bases remaining between them. The CDR3 runs 14 residues. The germline gives CDR1 MDHEN, CDR2 SYDVKM. CDR3 residues: CASREGSSGNTIYF. CDR3 sequence (DNA): TGTGCCAGCAGGGAGGGCAGCTCTGGAAACACCATATATTTT.

The V call is TRBV19, the J call TRBJ2-3, with 7 bases that match TRBD2. The germline gives CDR1 LNHDA, CDR2 SQIVND (reference sequence). The CDR3 runs to 14 residues. J was trimmed by 6 bases and V by 6 bases; bases with no gene match: 9. As DNA, the CDR3 is TGTGCCAGTAGATACCGGGACTATTCGGATACGCAGTATTTT. This codes for CASRYRDYSDTQYF.

This clone came up once. The CDR3 DNA is TGTGCCAGTAGTATAGTGGGGGCCGATCAGCCCCAGCATTTT. The encoded protein is CASSIVGADQPQHF. The chain recombines TRBV19 with TRBJ1-5; tentative D call: TRBD1 (6 bases). Trimming removed 1 base at V and 5 bases at J, with 9 bases between. CDR1 is LNHDA and CDR2 is SQIVND in the germline V gene (reference sequence). The CDR3 length is 14 residues. Complete variable domain (other parts from reference TRBV19 and TRBJ1-5): DGGITQSPKYLFRKEGQNVTLSCEQNLNHDAMYWYRQDPGQGLRLIYYSQIVNDFQKGDIAEGYSVSREKKESFPLTVTSAQKNPTAFYLCASSIVGADQPQHFGDGTRLSIL.

This chain connects TRBV4-2 to TRBJ2-1, with TRBD2 identical over 11 bases. CDR1 is LGHNA, CDR2 YNFKEQ, per germline. The CDR3 loop spans 20 amino acids. V dropped 1 base and J dropped 0; count of bases not matched to a gene: 11. This CDR3 is CASSQVRRSSGGSSYNEQFF. The CDR3 coding sequence is TGTGCCAGCAGCCAAGTACGTCGATCTAGCGGGGGGAGCTCCTACAATGAGCAGTTCTTC.

The chain links TRBV7-9 to TRBJ2-1; 10 bases agree with TRBD2. The CDR3 runs to 13 residues. With 6 bases clipped from V and 6 bases from J, the junction kept 2 bases outside the gene matches. Germline loops: CDR1 SEHNR, CDR2 FQNEAQ (reference sequence). CDR3 in DNA: TGTGCCAGCAGGCTAGCGGGGGTCAATGAGCAGTTCTTC. As protein: CASRLAGVNEQFF.

The J gene is TRBJ1-1, the V gene TRBV14; 9 positions agree with TRBD1. This CDR3 spans 14 amino acids. Looked up from germline, CDR1 is SGHDN and CDR2 is FVKESK. V trimming: 3 bases; J trimming: 4 bases; junction bases outside the gene matches: 3. CDR3 region: CASSHTTGGTEAFF. CDR3 nucleotides: TGTGCCAGCAGCCACACGACAGGGGGCACTGAAGCTTTCTTT.

This chain connects TRBV11-2 to TRBJ1-5, with D hard to call. With 1 base removed from V and 8 bases from J, the gap between germline ends came to 9 bases. Germline V CDR1 and CDR2: SGHAT, FQNNGV. This CDR3 has 13 amino acids. Here the CDR3 reads CASSLGYAEPQHF. CDR3 DNA sequence: TGTGCCAGCAGCTTAGGGTATGCGGAGCCCCAGCATTTT.

The chain combines TRBV5-1 with TRBJ2-3; a weak D match, TRBD2 (5 bases). Per germline, CDR1 SGHRS and CDR2 YFSETQ. This CDR3 is built from 16 residues. With 4 bases removed from V and 4 bases from J, the gap between germline ends came to 19 bases. CDR3: CASSVQIEVAPDTQYF. In nucleotides, the CDR3 is TGCGCCAGCAGCGTCCAAATCGAAGTAGCGCCAGATACGCAGTATTTT. The full variable domain, in which reference TRBV5-1 and TRBJ2-3 provide the parts outside the CDR3, is KAGVTQTPRYLIKTRGQQVTLSCSPISGHRSVSWYQQTPGQGLQFLFEYFSETQRNKGNFPGRFSGRQFSNSRSEMNVSTLELGDSALYLCASSVQIEVAPDTQYFGPGTRLTVL.

This chain connects TRBV24-1 to TRBJ2-1; 9 positions agree with TRBD1. The CDR3 sequence is 16 residues long. CDR1 is KGHDR and CDR2 is SFDVKD in the germline V gene. V lost 4 bases and J lost 7; bases outside the gene matches: 10. The CDR3 protein is CATSDHGTGKRNEQFF. The CDR3 region has the DNA TGTGCCACCAGTGACCACGGGACAGGGAAAAGGAATGAGCAGTTCTTC.

The chain has TRBV9 and TRBJ1-2; possibly TRBD1 for D (5 bases). The CDR3 extends over 16 amino acids. V was trimmed by 0 bases and J by 7 bases, leaving 19 bases between them. Germline loops: CDR1 SGDLS, CDR2 YYNGEE. The CDR3 reads CASSVADGGDFFGYTF. The CDR3 region has the DNA TGTGCCAGCAGCGTAGCTGACGGGGGTGATTTCTTTGGCTACACCTTC.